Below, one TCR beta chain is given with its context. The sample is drawn from a study of blood T cell repertoires in COVID-19. Original handling: Amplifying reference gene primers gave estimates of nucleated cell counts. Here immunoSEQ multiplex PCR was the method, and the copy in TCRdb shows in-frame clones only, minus some. The V and J calls and clone size were taken over from that table, and D and trimming were inferred from the DNA. The repertoire holds around 31,000 clones, with around 89% as singletons. With 5 bases clipped from V and 12 bases from J, the junction kept 9 bases outside the gene matches. Germline-derived CDR1 and CDR2 are SGHVS and FQNEAQ. The CDR3 is 13 amino acids.

The source is an elderly man with acute or convalescent COVID-19. This sequence joins TRBV7-8 and TRBJ1-4; 7 bases agree with TRBD1. Specimen: peripheral blood. CDR3 sequence (DNA): TGTGCCAGCAGCCGGACAGGTGGTGGGGAACTGTTTTTT. Amino acid sequence: CASSRTGGGELFF.